This TCR beta chain is drawn from a study of T cells in Graves' hyperthyroidism and ophthalmopathy. Study-level findings and limits: Through a model of 13 V-J features, ophthalmopathy was separated from stable hyperthyroidism. Researchers found most expanded thyroid clonotypes above 0.001 in blood as well.

This clonotype has ten or more counts. Its antigen is not known. Patients having uncontrolled infection, another autoimmune disease, pregnancy or lactation were not included. Regions amplified from RNA transcripts were the TCR beta CDR3 regions. First-round RT-PCR of the TCR CDR3 relied on the HTBI primer set. TCRdb reprocessed the multiplex PCR reads with MiXCR, giving one entry per CDR3 protein. The profile shows about 700,000 distinct CDR3 sequences, about 45% of them singletons. The CDR3 extends over 13 amino acids. The germline CDR1 and CDR2 sequences are SGHTA and FQGNSA. Trimming cost V 5 bases and J 1 base, with 6 bases left between them.

The sequence derives from an adult man with Graves' disease, either hyperthyroidism or ophthalmopathy (not recorded which). The sequenced material came from peripheral blood or thyroid tissue (not recorded which). The chain recombines TRBV7-2 with TRBJ1-5; D is uncertain. The CDR3 DNA reads as TGTGCCAGCAGCCGTATGAGCAATCAGCCCCAGCATTTT. It is translated as CASSRMSNQPQHF.